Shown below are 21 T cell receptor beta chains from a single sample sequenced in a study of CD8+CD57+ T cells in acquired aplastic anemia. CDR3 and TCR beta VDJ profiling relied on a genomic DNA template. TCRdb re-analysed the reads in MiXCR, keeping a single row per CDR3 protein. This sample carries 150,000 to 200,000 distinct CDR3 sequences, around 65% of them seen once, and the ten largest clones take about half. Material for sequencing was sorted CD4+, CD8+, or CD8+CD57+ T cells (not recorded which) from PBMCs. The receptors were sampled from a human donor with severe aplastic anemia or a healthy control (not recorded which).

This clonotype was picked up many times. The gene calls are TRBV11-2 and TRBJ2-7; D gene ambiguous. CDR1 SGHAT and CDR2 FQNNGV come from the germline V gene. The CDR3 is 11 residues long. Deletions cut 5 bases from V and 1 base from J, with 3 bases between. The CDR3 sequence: CASSGSYEQYF. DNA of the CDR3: TGTGCCAGCAGCGGTTCCTACGAGCAGTACTTC.

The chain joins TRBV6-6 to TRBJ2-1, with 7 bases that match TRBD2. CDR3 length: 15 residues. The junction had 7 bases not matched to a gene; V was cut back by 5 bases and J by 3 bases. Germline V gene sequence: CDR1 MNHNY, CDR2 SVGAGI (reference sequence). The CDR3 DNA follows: TGTGCCAGCAGTGCGTCCGGGACTATCTACAATGAGCAGTTCTTC. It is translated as CASSASGTIYNEQFF.

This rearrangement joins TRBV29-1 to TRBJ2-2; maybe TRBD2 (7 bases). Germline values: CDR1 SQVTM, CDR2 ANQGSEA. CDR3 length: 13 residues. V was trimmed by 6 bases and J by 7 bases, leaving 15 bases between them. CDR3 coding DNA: TGCAGCGTCAAAGGGGGGGTCGGCGGGGAGCTGTTTTTT. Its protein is CSVKGGVGGELFF.

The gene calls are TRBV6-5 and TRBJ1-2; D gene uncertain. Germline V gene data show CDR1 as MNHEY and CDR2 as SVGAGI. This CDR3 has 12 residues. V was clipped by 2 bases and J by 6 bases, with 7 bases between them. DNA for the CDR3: TGTGCCAGCAGTTACCCCGGGGATGGCTACACCTTC. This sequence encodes CASSYPGDGYTF.

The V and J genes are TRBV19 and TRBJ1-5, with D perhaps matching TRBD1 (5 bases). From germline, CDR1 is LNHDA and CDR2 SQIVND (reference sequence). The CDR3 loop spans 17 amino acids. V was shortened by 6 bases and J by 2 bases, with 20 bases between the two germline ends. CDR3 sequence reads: CASRGTSAGRRNQPQHF. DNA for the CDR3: TGTGCCAGTAGGGGGACGTCCGCGGGAAGACGCAATCAGCCCCAGCATTTT.

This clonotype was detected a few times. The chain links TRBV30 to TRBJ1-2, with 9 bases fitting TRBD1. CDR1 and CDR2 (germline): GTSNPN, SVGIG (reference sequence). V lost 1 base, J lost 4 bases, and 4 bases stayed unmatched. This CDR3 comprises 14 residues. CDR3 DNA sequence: TGTGCCTGGAGTGCCGGGACAGGGATCTATGGCTACACCTTC. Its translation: CAWSAGTGIYGYTF.

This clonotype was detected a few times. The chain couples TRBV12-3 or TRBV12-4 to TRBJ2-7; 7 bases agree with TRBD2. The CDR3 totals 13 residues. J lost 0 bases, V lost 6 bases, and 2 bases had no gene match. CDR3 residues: CASSLAASYEQYF. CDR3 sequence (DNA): TGTGCCAGCAGCCTAGCGGCCTCCTACGAGCAGTACTTC.

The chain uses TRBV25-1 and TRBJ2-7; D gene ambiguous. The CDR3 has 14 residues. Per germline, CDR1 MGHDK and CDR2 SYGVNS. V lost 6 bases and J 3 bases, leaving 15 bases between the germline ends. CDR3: CASSESGSDYEQYF. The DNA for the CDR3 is TGTGCCAGCAGCGAGTCGGGCTCGGACTACGAGCAGTACTTC.

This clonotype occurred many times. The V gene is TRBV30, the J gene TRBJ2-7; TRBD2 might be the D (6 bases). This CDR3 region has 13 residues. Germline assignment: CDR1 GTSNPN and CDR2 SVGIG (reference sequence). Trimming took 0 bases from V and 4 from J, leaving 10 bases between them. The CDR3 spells CAWSVGRTYEQYF. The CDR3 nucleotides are TGTGCCTGGAGTGTCGGGAGAACGTACGAGCAGTACTTC.

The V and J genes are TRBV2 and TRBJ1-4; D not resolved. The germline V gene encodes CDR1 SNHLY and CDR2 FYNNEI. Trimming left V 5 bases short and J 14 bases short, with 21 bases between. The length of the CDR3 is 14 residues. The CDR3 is CASSPPARTEELFF. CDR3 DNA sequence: TGTGCCAGCAGTCCGCCGGCCCGGACGGAAGAGCTGTTTTTT.

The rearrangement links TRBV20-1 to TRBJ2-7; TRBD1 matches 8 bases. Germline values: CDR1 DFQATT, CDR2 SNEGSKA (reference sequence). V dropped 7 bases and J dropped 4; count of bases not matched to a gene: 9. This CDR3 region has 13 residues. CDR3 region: CSVAAQGGYEQYF. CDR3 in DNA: TGCAGTGTAGCAGCACAGGGGGGATACGAGCAGTACTTC.

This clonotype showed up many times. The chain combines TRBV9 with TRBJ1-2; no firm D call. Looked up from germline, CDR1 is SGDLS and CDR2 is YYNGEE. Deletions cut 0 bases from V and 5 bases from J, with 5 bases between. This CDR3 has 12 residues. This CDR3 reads CASSVVGYGYTF. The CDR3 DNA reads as TGTGCCAGCAGCGTAGTCGGATATGGCTACACCTTC.

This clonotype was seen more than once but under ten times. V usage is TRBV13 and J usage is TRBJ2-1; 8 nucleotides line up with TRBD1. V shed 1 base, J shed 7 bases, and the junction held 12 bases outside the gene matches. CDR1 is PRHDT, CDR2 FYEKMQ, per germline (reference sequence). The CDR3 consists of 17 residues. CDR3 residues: CASSLVSSTGGWNEQFF. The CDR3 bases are TGTGCCAGCAGCTTAGTTTCCTCAACAGGGGGTTGGAATGAGCAGTTCTTC.

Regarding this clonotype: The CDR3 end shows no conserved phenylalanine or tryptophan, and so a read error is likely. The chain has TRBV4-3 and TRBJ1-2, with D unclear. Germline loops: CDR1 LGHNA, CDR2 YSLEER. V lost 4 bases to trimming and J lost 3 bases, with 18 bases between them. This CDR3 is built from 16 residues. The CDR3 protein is CASSPSGQYNDYGYTL. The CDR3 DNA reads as TGCGCCAGCAGCCCGAGTGGGCAGTATAATGACTATGGCTACACCCTC.

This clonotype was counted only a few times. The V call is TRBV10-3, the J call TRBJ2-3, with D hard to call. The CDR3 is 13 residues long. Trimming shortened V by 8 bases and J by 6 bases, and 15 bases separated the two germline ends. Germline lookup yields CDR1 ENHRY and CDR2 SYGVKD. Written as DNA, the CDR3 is TGTGCCATCGTGGCGGCCCTAGGGGATACGCAGTATTTT. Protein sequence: CAIVAALGDTQYF.

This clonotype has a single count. The CDR3 DNA reads TGTGCCAGCAGCTTGTGGCTGACAGGGTCCTACGAGCAGTACTTC. Translating it yields CASSLWLTGSYEQYF. The chain combines TRBV7-8 with TRBJ2-7, with 7 bases that match TRBD1. Germline assignment: CDR1 SGHVS and CDR2 FQNEAQ. V shed 3 bases and J 1 base; nucleotides not matched to a gene: 6. CDR3 length: 15 amino acids.

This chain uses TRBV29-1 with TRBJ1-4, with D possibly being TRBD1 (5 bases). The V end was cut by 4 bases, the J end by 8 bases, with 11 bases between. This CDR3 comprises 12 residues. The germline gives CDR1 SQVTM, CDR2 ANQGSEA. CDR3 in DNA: TGCAGCGTTGGTGGGGCTGGAGAAAAACTGTTTTTT. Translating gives CSVGGAGEKLFF. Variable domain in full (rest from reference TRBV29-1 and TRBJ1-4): SAVISQKPSRDICQRGTSLTIQCQVDSQVTMMFWYRQQPGQSLTLIATANQGSEATYESGFVIDKFPISRPNLTFSTLTVSNMSPEDSSIYLCSVGGAGEKLFFGSGTQLSVL.

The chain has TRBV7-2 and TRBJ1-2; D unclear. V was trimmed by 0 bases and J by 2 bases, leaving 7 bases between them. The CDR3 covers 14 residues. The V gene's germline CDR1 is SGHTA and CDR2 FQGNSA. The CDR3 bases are TGTGCCAGCAGCTTAGCGTTCGGGAACTATGGCTACACCTTC. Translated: CASSLAFGNYGYTF.

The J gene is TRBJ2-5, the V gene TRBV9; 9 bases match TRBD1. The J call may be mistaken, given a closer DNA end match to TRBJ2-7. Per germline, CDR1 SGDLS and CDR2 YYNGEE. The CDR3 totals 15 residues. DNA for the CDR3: TGTGCCAGCAGCCCCCGGGGGGACAGGGCCTACGAGCAGTACTTC. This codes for CASSPRGDRAYEQYF.

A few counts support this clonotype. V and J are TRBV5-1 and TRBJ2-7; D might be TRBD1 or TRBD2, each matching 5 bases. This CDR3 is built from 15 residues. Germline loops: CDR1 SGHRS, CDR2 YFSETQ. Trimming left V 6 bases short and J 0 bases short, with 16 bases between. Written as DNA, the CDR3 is TGCGCCAGCAACCCCGAGGGGCCATACTCCTACGAGCAGTACTTC. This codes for CASNPEGPYSYEQYF.

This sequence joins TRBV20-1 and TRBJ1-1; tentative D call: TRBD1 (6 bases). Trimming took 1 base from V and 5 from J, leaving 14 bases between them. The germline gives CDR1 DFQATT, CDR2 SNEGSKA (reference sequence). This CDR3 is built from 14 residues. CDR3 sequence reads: CSARVGGGRTEAFF. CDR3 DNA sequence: TGCAGTGCTAGAGTAGGGGGGGGGAGGACTGAAGCTTTCTTT.